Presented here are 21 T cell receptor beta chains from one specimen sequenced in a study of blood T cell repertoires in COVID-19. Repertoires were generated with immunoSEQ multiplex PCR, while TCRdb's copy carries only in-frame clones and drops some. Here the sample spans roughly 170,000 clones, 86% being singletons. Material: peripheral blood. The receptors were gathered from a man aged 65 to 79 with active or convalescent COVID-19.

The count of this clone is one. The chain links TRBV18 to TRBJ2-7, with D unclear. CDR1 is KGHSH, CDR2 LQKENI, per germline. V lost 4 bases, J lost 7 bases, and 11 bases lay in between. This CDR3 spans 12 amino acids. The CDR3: CASSRASLEQYF. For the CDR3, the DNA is TGTGCCAGCTCACGGGCTTCCTTGGAGCAGTACTTC.

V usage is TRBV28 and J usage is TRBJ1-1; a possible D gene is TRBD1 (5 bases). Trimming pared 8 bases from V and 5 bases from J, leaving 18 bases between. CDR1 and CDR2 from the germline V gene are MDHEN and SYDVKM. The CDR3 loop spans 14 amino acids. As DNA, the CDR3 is TGTGCCAGCTGGACCGTCGGCGGGGGTACTGAAGCTTTCTTT. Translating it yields CASWTVGGGTEAFF.

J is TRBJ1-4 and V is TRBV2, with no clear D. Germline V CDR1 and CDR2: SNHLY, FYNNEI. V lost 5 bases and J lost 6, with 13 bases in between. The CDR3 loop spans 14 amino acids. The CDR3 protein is CASSPLLEDEKLFF. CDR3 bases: TGTGCCAGCAGTCCCCTTTTGGAGGATGAAAAACTGTTTTTT.

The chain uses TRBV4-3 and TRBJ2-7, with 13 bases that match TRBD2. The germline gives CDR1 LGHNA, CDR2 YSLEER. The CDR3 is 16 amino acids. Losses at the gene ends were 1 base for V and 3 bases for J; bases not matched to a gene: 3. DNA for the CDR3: TGCGCCAGCAGCCAAGGACTAGCGGGGGGCTACTACGAGCAGTACTTC. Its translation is CASSQGLAGGYYEQYF.

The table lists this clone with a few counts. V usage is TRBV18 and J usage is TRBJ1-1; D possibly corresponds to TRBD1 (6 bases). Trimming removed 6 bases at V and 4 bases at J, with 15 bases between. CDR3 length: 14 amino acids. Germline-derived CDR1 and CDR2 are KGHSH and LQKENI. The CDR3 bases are TGTGCCAGCTCTCAACAGGGTGTCACCACTGAAGCTTTCTTT. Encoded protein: CASSQQGVTTEAFF. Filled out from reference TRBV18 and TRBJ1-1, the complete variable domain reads NAGVMQNPRHLVRRRGQEARLRCSPMKGHSHVYWYRQLPEEGLKFMVYLQKENIIDESGMPKERFSAEFPKEGPSILRIQQVVRGDSAAYFCASSQQGVTTEAFFGQGTRLTVV.

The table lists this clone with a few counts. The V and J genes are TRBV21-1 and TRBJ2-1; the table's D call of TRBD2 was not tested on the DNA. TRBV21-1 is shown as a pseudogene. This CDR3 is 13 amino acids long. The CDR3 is CASRTSSYNEQFF. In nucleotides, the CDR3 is TGTGCCAGCAGAACGAGCTCCTACAATGAGCAGTTCTTC.

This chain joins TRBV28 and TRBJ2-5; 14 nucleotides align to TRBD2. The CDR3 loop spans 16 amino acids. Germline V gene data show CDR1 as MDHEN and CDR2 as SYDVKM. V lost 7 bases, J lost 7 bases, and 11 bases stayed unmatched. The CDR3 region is CASTILTSGRATTQYF. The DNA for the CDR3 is TGTGCCAGCACTATACTGACTAGCGGGAGGGCCACGACCCAGTACTTC.

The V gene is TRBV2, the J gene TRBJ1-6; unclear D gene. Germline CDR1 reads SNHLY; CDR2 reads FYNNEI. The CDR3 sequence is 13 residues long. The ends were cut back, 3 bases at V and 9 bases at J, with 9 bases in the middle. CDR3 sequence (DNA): TGTGCCAGCAGTGATGCGGGGTTTTCACCCCTCCACTTT. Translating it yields CASSDAGFSPLHF.

The CDR3 sequence is CASSFGNRGQTETQYF. The CDR3 DNA follows: TGTGCCAGCAGTTTCGGAAACAGGGGGCAAACGGAGACCCAGTACTTC. This chain uses TRBV28 with TRBJ2-5; 9 nucleotides agree with TRBD1. The CDR3 loop spans 16 amino acids. CDR1 is MDHEN, CDR2 SYDVKM, per germline. V was clipped by 3 bases and J by 5 bases; unmatched bases: 10.

The CDR3 spells CASSPPESGGLQETQYF. In DNA, the CDR3 is TGTGCCAGCTCACCACCGGAGAGCGGGGGGCTCCAAGAGACCCAGTACTTC. The chain is built from TRBV18 and TRBJ2-5; the match to TRBD2 covers 9 bases. The V segment lost 0 bases and the J segment 1 base; nucleotides outside the gene matches: 6. Germline CDR1 is KGHSH and CDR2 is LQKENI. The CDR3 loop spans 17 amino acids.

The CDR3 DNA sequence: TGTGCCAGCAGCCCCCCCGCCGGGACAGGCACCCCCTATGGCTACACCTTC. Residues: CASSPPAGTGTPYGYTF. V is TRBV3-1 (or the pseudogene TRBV3-2) and J is TRBJ1-2; 8 nucleotides align to TRBD1. V lost 4 bases to trimming and J lost 4 bases; unmatched junction nucleotides: 14. CDR1 LGHDT and CDR2 YNNKEL come from the germline V gene (reference sequence). The CDR3 has 17 residues.

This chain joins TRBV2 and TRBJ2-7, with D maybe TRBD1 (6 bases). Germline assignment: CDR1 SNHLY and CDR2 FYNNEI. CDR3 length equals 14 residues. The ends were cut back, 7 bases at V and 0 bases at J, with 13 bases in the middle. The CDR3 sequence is CASTTGSSSYEQYF. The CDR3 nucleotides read TGTGCCAGCACAACAGGGTCAAGCTCCTACGAGCAGTACTTC.

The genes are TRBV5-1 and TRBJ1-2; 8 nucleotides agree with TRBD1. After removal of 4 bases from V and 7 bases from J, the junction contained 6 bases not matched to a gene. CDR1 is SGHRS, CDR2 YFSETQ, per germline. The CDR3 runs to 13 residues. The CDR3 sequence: CASSPGQGAGYTF. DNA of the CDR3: TGCGCCAGCAGCCCCGGACAGGGTGCTGGCTACACCTTC. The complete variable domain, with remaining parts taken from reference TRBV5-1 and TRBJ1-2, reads KAGVTQTPRYLIKTRGQQVTLSCSPISGHRSVSWYQQTPGQGLQFLFEYFSETQRNKGNFPGRFSGRQFSNSRSEMNVSTLELGDSALYLCASSPGQGAGYTFGSGTRLTVV.

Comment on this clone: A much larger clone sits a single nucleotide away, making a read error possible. DNA for the CDR3: TGTGCCAGCAGTCCCGGGACAGGGGGCAATCAGCCCCAGCATTTT. Amino acids: CASSPGTGGNQPQHF. The V gene is TRBV27, the J gene TRBJ1-5; 10 bases line up with TRBD1. The CDR3 extends over 15 amino acids. The junction had 3 bases not matched to a gene; V was cut back by 5 bases and J by 2 bases. The germline gives CDR1 MNHEY, CDR2 SMNVEV (reference sequence).

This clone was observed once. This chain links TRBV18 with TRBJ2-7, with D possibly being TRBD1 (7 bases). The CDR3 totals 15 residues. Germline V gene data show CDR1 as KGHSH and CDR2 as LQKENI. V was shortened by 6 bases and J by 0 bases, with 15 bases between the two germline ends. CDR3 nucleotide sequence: TGTGCCAGCTCGCGGGACAGAATGAACTCCTACGAGCAGTACTTC. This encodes CASSRDRMNSYEQYF.

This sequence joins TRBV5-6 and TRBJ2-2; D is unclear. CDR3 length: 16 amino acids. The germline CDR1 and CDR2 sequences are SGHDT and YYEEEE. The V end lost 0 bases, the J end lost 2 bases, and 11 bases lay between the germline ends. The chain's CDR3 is CASSLGPQANTGELFF. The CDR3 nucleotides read TGTGCCAGCAGCTTGGGTCCGCAGGCCAACACCGGGGAGCTGTTTTTT.

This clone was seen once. The CDR3 DNA reads TGTGCCAGCAGTCCCCGTCCCGAAGCTTTCTTT. Encoded protein: CASSPRPEAFF. The chain recombines TRBV12-3 or TRBV12-4 with TRBJ1-1; D not certain. The CDR3 is made up of 11 amino acids. V was shortened by 5 bases and J by 8 bases, with 9 bases between the two germline ends.

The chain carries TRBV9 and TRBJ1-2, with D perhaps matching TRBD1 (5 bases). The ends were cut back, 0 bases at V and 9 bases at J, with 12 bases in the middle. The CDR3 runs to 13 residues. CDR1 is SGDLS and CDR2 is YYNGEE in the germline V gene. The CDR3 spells CASSVAGGTSYTF. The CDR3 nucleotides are TGTGCCAGCAGCGTAGCGGGGGGAACAAGCTACACCTTC.

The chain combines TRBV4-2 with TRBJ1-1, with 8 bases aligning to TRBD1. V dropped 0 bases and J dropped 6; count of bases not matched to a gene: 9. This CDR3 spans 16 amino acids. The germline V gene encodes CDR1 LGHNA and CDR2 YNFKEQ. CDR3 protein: CASSQDRGQGSSEAFF. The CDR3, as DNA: TGTGCCAGCAGCCAAGACAGAGGACAGGGTAGTTCTGAAGCTTTCTTT.

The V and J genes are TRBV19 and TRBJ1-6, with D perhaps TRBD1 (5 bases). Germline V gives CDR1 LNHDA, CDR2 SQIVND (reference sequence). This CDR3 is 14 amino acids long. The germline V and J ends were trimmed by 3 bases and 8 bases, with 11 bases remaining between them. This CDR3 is CASSISGKYSPLHF. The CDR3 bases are TGTGCCAGTAGTATTTCAGGGAAGTATTCACCCCTCCACTTT.

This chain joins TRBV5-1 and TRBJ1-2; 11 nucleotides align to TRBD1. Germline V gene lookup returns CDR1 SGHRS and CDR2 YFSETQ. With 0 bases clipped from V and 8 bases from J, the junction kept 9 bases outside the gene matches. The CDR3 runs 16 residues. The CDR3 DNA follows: TGCGCCAGCAGCTTGGCCCCTTTGGGACAGGGGGGAGGCTACACCTTC. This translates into CASSLAPLGQGGGYTF.